The 2 T cell receptor beta chains presented below share a single source sample, sequenced in a study of glioma-infiltrating T cells after dendritic cell vaccination. Libraries were prepared by immunoSEQ multiplex PCR; TCRdb keeps only in-frame clonotypes and omits some of them. In the table there are about 82,000 clones, 80% to 90% of which are singletons. Sample: blood, taken before dendritic cell vaccination. All receptors derive from a human donor with glioblastoma.

This chain connects TRBV1 to TRBJ2-1; the DNA was not compared with TRBD2, the D call given in the table. TRBV1 is an annotated pseudogene. This CDR3 has 16 amino acids. The CDR3 region is CTSSQDRSGGENEQFF. The CDR3 nucleotides are TGCACCAGCAGCCAAGATCGGAGCGGGGGGGAGAATGAGCAGTTCTTC.

This clone came up a few times. The chain couples TRBV6-1 to TRBJ2-1; 11 bases map to TRBD2. This CDR3 is 15 amino acids long. CDR1 is MNHNS, CDR2 SASEGT, per germline. The ends lost 2 bases at V and 7 bases at J; junction bases unmatched: 4. CDR3 DNA sequence: TGTGCCAGCAGTGAAACGCCTAGCGGGGGGAATGAGCAGTTCTTC. Encoded protein: CASSETPSGGNEQFF.